Presented here are 17 T cell receptor beta chains from one specimen sequenced in a study of T cell repertoires in cytomegalovirus infection. For these receptors, no antigen is known. TCRdb re-derived calls from the reads in MiXCR, one entry per CDR3 protein. The data contain about 830,000 distinct CDR3 sequences, 32% of them singletons. Sequencing was performed on cultured CD8+ T cells from PBMCs, taken from culture after CMV antigen stimulation. Receptors originate from a human donor in good health (CMV status not recorded). Some clones in this sample may be carry-over from other donors' samples.

This chain uses TRBV2 with TRBJ1-2, with TRBD1 matching 9 bases. The CDR3 extends over 13 amino acids. The junction had 8 bases not matched to a gene; V was cut back by 7 bases and J by 8 bases. Looked up from germline, CDR1 is SNHLY and CDR2 is FYNNEI. CDR3 DNA sequence: TGTGCCAGCACCGGGACAGGGTCGCAGGGCTACACCTTC. It translates to CASTGTGSQGYTF.

CDR3: CSANRDIAYEQYF. The CDR3 coding sequence is TGCAGTGCTAACCGGGACATTGCCTACGAGCAGTACTTC. The chain employs TRBV20-1 and TRBJ2-7, with TRBD1 as a possible D gene (6 bases). Trimming removed 4 bases at V and 2 bases at J, with 12 bases between. The V gene's germline CDR1 is DFQATT and CDR2 SNEGSKA (reference sequence). The CDR3 length is 13 residues.

Ten or more counts support this clonotype. The genes are TRBV7-2 and TRBJ1-2; D is possibly TRBD1 (5 bases). V was cut by 0 bases and J by 2 bases, with 10 bases left in between. Germline V gives CDR1 SGHTA, CDR2 FQGNSA. CDR3 length: 15 residues. As DNA, the CDR3 is TGTGCCAGCAGCTTAGCGCGGGCAGGGAACTATGGCTACACCTTC. Encoded protein: CASSLARAGNYGYTF.

The V and J genes are TRBV19 and TRBJ1-5; D may be TRBD1 (6 bases). CDR3 size: 16 residues. Germline-derived CDR1 and CDR2 are LNHDA and SQIVND (reference sequence). Trimming stripped 4 bases from V and 0 bases from J, with 13 bases between. Here the CDR3 reads CASSSPGTISNQPQHF. The CDR3 DNA sequence: TGTGCCAGTAGTAGTCCCGGGACAATTAGCAATCAGCCCCAGCATTTT.

This clonotype was detected many times. The CDR3 spells CASSLGTGQAGLFF. CDR3 sequence (DNA): TGTGCCAGCAGCTTAGGGACAGGGCAAGCAGGACTGTTTTTT. The chain couples TRBV7-2 to TRBJ1-4; 8 bases are a match to TRBD1. Trimming removed 1 base from V and 13 bases from J; junction bases left unmatched: 8. This CDR3 spans 14 amino acids. The germline V gene encodes CDR1 SGHTA and CDR2 FQGNSA.

This clonotype appeared many times. The chain recombines TRBV7-9 with TRBJ1-2; D possibly corresponds to TRBD1 (6 bases). CDR3 size: 13 residues. V lost 4 bases and J 4 bases, leaving 10 bases between the germline ends. Germline CDR1 and CDR2: SEHNR and FQNEAQ (reference sequence). CDR3 sequence: CASSSGDVYGYTF. For the CDR3, the DNA is TGTGCCAGCAGCTCAGGGGACGTCTATGGCTACACCTTC. The whole variable domain, filled in from reference TRBV7-9 and TRBJ1-2, reads DTGVSQNPRHKITKRGQNVTFRCDPISEHNRLYWYRQTLGQGPEFLTYFQNEAQLEKSRLLSDRFSAERPKGSFSTLEIQRTEQGDSAMYLCASSSGDVYGYTFGSGTRLTVV.

At least ten counts were recorded for this clonotype. The chain has TRBV7-6 and TRBJ1-1; 9 nucleotides match TRBD1. The V gene's germline CDR1 is SGHVS and CDR2 FNYEAQ. Unmatched junction bases numbered 6, after V lost 4 bases and J lost 3 bases. The CDR3 contains 15 residues. CDR3 nucleotides: TGTGCCAGCAGCTCTCAACAGGGGGCGGACACTGAAGCTTTCTTT. It specifies CASSSQQGADTEAFF.

CDR3 protein: CASSARDSYYNEQFF. Written as DNA, the CDR3 is TGTGCCAGCAGCGCCCGGGACAGCTACTACAATGAGCAGTTCTTC. The chain uses TRBV9 and TRBJ2-1; 7 positions agree with TRBD1. This CDR3 comprises 15 residues. J lost 3 bases, V lost 3 bases, and 6 bases had no gene match. Per the germline V gene, CDR1 is SGDLS and CDR2 is YYNGEE. Full variable domain (missing parts from reference TRBV9 and TRBJ2-1): DSGVTQTPKHLITATGQRVTLRCSPRSGDLSVYWYQQSLDQGLQFLIQYYNGEERAKGNILERFSAQQFPDLHSELNLSSLELGDSALYFCASSARDSYYNEQFFGPGTRLTVL.

Turning to this clonotype: The CDR3 carries no conserved terminal phenylalanine or tryptophan, so it likely arises from a read error. The rearrangement uses TRBV6-5 and TRBJ2-1, with 13 bases matching TRBD2. Germline lookup yields CDR1 MNHEY and CDR2 SVGAGI. The V and J ends lost 2 bases and 0 bases, in that order; junction bases with no gene match: 10. This CDR3 comprises 20 residues. The DNA for the CDR3 is TGTGCCAGCAGTTACCCAACTAGCGGGGGGGGACGAAACTCCTACAATGAGCAGTTCTCC. This encodes CASSYPTSGGGRNSYNEQFS.

The rearrangement joins TRBV14 to TRBJ2-5, with 7 nucleotides matching TRBD1. The CDR3 runs to 13 residues. The germline gives CDR1 SGHDN, CDR2 FVKESK. With V trimmed by 4 bases and J by 7 bases, 6 bases remained unmatched. This CDR3 is CASSRTGPGTQYF. CDR3 in DNA: TGTGCCAGCAGCCGGACAGGTCCGGGGACCCAGTACTTC.

The CDR3 region is CASRDKGGVGKPNTEAFF. The CDR3, as DNA: TGTGCCAGCAGAGATAAAGGGGGGGTCGGTAAACCGAACACTGAAGCTTTCTTT. This chain uses TRBV6-1 with TRBJ1-1; D is perhaps TRBD1 (6 bases). Trimming cost V 6 bases and J 1 base, with 24 bases left between them. The germline CDR1 and CDR2 sequences are MNHNS and SASEGT. This CDR3 spans 18 amino acids.

This clonotype appeared many times. The chain employs TRBV7-2 and TRBJ1-2, with unresolved D. V was cut by 5 bases and J by 3 bases, with 19 bases left in between. The germline gives CDR1 SGHTA, CDR2 FQGNSA. The CDR3 contains 16 residues. CDR3 region: CASSPIVGVPYYGYTF. DNA of the CDR3: TGTGCCAGCAGCCCAATTGTCGGGGTCCCTTACTATGGCTACACCTTC.

This clonotype occurred many times. The V call is TRBV7-2, the J call TRBJ1-5; D is unresolved. Deletions cut 1 base from V and 2 bases from J, with 9 bases between. CDR1 SGHTA and CDR2 FQGNSA come from the germline V gene. This CDR3 comprises 15 residues. CDR3 DNA: TGTGCCAGCAGCTTAGAACGGGATGGCAATCAGCCCCAGCATTTT. Its protein is CASSLERDGNQPQHF.

The chain uses TRBV14 and TRBJ1-2; D gene unclear. Trimming removed 0 bases at V and 3 bases at J, with 11 bases between. The CDR3 is made up of 15 amino acids. Looked up from germline, CDR1 is SGHDN and CDR2 is FVKESK. CDR3 protein: CASSQDTRIYYGYTF. For the CDR3, the DNA is TGTGCCAGCAGCCAAGATACTCGGATTTACTATGGCTACACCTTC.

This clonotype came up many times. V gene TRBV7-8 combines with J gene TRBJ2-5, with D perhaps TRBD1 or TRBD2 (5 bases each). Per the germline V gene, CDR1 is SGHVS and CDR2 is FQNEAQ. Trimming took 5 bases from V and 3 from J, leaving 13 bases between them. The CDR3 totals 14 residues. The CDR3 sequence: CASSIRDREETQYF. CDR3 coding DNA: TGTGCCAGCAGCATCCGGGACCGCGAAGAGACCCAGTACTTC.

The chain links TRBV6-6 to TRBJ2-6, with D perhaps TRBD2 (5 bases). CDR3 length: 17 residues. CDR1 and CDR2 from the germline V gene are MNHNY and SVGAGI (reference sequence). The V end lost 3 bases, the J end lost 4 bases, and 16 bases lay between the germline ends. The CDR3 DNA reads TGTGCCAGCAGTTATCTCCGGGATAATACCGGGGCCAACGTCCTGACTTTC. Translated, it gives CASSYLRDNTGANVLTF.

The genes are TRBV25-1 and TRBJ1-2; D call uncertain. V was cut by 0 bases and J by 6 bases, with 17 bases left in between. This CDR3 has 16 residues. Germline V lookup: CDR1 MGHDK, CDR2 SYGVNS. The DNA for the CDR3 is TGTGCCAGCAGTGAATATAACCTCGCGGGGATCGATGGCTACACCTTC. It encodes CASSEYNLAGIDGYTF.